This entry lists 7 T cell receptor beta chains sequenced from one sample in a study of T cell changes during pregnancy in multiple sclerosis. Some clones are missing from TCRdb's copy, which holds only in-frame ones; the method was immunoSEQ multiplex PCR. The profile shows more than 50,000 clones, 89% of them singletons. The material sequenced was peripheral blood, taken in the first trimester of pregnancy. The receptors come from a female donor with multiple sclerosis, enrolled in a pregnancy study.

The chain links TRBV7-8 to TRBJ1-3; 10 bases are shared with TRBD1. The CDR3 is 18 amino acids. CDR1 is SGHVS and CDR2 is FQNEAQ in the germline V gene. J lost 2 bases, V lost 2 bases, and 9 bases had no gene match. The CDR3 DNA is TGTGCCAGCAGCTTATCCCGGGACAGGGGAGGGCCTGGAAACACCATATATTTT. Translating it yields CASSLSRDRGGPGNTIYF. The whole variable domain, remainder taken from reference TRBV7-8 and TRBJ1-3, is GAGVSQSPRYKVAKRGQDVALRCDPISGHVSLFWYQQALGQGPEFLTYFQNEAQLDKSGLPSDRFFAERPEGSVSTLKIQRTQQEDSAVYLCASSLSRDRGGPGNTIYFGEGSWLTVV.

The chain is built from TRBV6-6 and TRBJ1-1; 10 bases map to TRBD1. The CDR3 runs to 16 residues. Trimming removed 6 bases from V and 4 bases from J; junction bases left unmatched: 11. Germline loops: CDR1 MNHNY, CDR2 SVGAGI (reference sequence). CDR3: CASSTGDRGGGTEAFF. The CDR3 DNA sequence: TGTGCCAGCAGCACTGGGGACAGGGGAGGTGGCACTGAAGCTTTCTTT.

The CDR3 region is CASSSPGTGTQETQYF. Written as DNA, the CDR3 is TGCGCCAGCAGCTCCCCCGGGACAGGGACCCAAGAGACCCAGTACTTC. The rearrangement uses TRBV5-1 and TRBJ2-5; 9 bases match TRBD1. Germline V gene sequence: CDR1 SGHRS, CDR2 YFSETQ. The CDR3 sequence is 16 residues long. V trimming: 3 bases; J trimming: 1 base; junction bases outside the gene matches: 7.

This chain connects TRBV2 to TRBJ1-4, with 11 nucleotides matching TRBD1. The CDR3 is 14 residues long. Trimming removed 7 bases from V and 8 bases from J; junction bases left unmatched: 6. Germline V gives CDR1 SNHLY, CDR2 FYNNEI. CDR3 DNA sequence: TGTGCCAGCATTCGGGACAGGGGGGAGGAAAAACTGTTTTTT. Amino acids: CASIRDRGEEKLFF. The complete variable domain, with remaining parts taken from reference TRBV2 and TRBJ1-4, reads EPEVTQTPSHQVTQMGQEVILRCVPISNHLYFYWYRQILGQKVEFLVSFYNNEISEKSEIFDDQFSVERPDGSNFTLKIRSTKLEDSAMYFCASIRDRGEEKLFFGSGTQLSVL.

The rearrangement joins TRBV28 to TRBJ2-2; 10 bases map to TRBD2. The CDR3 has 14 residues. V shed 6 bases and J 8 bases; nucleotides not matched to a gene: 6. In germline, CDR1 is MDHEN, CDR2 SYDVKM. The chain's CDR3 is CASRVAGGGGELFF. In DNA form, the CDR3 reads TGTGCCAGCAGAGTAGCGGGAGGAGGTGGGGAGCTGTTTTTT.

V is TRBV5-6 and J is TRBJ1-5; D unresolved. Trimming removed 1 base from V and 4 bases from J, with 3 bases in between. The CDR3 runs to 12 residues. Germline V gives CDR1 SGHDT, CDR2 YYEEEE. The CDR3 here is CASSLPNQPQHF. In DNA form, the CDR3 reads TGTGCCAGCAGCTTGCCAAATCAGCCCCAGCATTTT.

The chain carries TRBV5-1 and TRBJ1-2, with a weak D call TRBD1 (6 bases). The germline V gene encodes CDR1 SGHRS and CDR2 YFSETQ. The CDR3 has 13 residues. The V and J ends lost 4 bases and 3 bases respectively, with 10 bases between them. CDR3 nucleotides: TGCGCCAGCAGCCCGGACAGATACTATGGCTACACCTTC. Amino acids: CASSPDRYYGYTF.